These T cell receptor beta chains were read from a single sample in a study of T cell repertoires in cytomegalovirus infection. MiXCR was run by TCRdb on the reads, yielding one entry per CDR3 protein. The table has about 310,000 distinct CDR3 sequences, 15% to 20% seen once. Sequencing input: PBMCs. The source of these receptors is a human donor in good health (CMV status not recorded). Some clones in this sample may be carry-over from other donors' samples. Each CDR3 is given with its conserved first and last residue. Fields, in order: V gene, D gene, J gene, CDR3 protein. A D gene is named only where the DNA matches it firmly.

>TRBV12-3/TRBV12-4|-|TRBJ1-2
CASSYQVNYGYTF
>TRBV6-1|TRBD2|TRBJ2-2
CASSRTSGDTGELFF
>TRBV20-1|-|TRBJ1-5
CSARVQGRQPQHF
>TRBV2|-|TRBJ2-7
CASSEVRISYEQYF
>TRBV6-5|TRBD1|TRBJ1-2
CASRIGTGDYGYTF
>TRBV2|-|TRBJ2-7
CASSDYFSELSYEQYF
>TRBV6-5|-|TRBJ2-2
CASSYSWEDTGELFF
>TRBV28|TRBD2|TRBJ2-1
CASSTLAGGPQEQFF
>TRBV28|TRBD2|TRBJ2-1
CASSLVVAGSGNEQFF
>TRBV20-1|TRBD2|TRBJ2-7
CSAPGLAGGPHEQYF
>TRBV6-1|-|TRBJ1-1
CASTVLNTEAFF
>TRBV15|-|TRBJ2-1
CATSPWDVSYNEQFF
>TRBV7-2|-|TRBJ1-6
CASSLEGFRGNSPLHF
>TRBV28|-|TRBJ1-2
CASNVEGYGYTF
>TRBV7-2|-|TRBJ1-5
CASSGIQGNGNQPQHF
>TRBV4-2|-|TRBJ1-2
CASSETGVGDYGYTF
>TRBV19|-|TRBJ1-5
CASSIQGTAQPQHF
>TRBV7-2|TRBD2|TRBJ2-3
CASSPERGGTDTQYF
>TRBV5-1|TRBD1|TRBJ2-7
CASSSNGQGFEQYF
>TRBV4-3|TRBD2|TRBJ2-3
CASSQEPTSETDTQYF
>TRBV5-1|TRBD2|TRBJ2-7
CASSWGGLGYEQYF
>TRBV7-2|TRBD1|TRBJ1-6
CASSLEGQGPPLHF
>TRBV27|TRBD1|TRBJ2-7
CASSSGQGGIDEQYF
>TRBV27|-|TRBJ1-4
CASSLKPTTNEKLFF
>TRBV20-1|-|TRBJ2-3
CSASPSTTSTDTQYF
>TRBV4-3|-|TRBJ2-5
CASSRGDSTQETQYF
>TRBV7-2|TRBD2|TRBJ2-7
CASSLGAGGPVSYEQYF
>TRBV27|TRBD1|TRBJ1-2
CASSSTAGQVGGYTF
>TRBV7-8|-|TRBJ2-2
CASSSRVQGWTGELFF
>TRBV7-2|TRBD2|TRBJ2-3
CASSLVAGGPIDTQYF
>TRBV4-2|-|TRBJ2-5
CASSHGATQGETQYF
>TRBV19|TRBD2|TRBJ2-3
CASRETSGVTDTQYF
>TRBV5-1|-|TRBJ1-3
CASSPEVWTKDPRGYF
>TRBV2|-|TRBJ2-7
CASSEDREYEQYF
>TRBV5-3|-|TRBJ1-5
CASNHRGGGGNQPQHF
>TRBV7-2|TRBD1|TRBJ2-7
CASSPGQGNYEQYF
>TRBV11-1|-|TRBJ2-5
CASSHQENQETQYF
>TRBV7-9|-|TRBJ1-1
CASSLGLDRENTEAFF
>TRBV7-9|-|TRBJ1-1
CASSLGGIRDTEAFF
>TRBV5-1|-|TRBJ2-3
CASSFLGSPTDTQYF
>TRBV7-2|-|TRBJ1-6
CASSFTFSSYNSPLHF
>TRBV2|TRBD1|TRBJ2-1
CARGQANTNEQFF
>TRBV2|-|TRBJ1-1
CASNSQGSNMGTEAFF
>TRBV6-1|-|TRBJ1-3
CASSDNSGNTIYF
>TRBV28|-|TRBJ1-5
CASTGEWQPQHF
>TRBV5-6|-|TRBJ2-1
CASSFTGFGFDEQFF
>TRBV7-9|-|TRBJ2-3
CASSQVKSAYTDTQYF
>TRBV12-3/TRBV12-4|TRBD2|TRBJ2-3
CASSFAGDTDTQYF
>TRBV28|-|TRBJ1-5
CASSRGSGKRQPQHF
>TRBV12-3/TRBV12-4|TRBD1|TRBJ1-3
CASSSHTGTGYASGNTIYF
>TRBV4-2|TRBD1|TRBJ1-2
CASSQDSGGYGYTF
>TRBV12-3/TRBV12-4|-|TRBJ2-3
CASSLWGDTQYF
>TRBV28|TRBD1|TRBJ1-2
CASRGTGDRGYTF
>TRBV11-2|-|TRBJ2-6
CVSRTLRDARGGGANVLTF
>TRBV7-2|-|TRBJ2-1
CASSSSGYNEQFF
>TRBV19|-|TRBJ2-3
CASSMRPEDTQYF
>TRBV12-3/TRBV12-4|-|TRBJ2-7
CASSLRVRDEQYF
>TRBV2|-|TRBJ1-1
CASSLTAWSTEAFF
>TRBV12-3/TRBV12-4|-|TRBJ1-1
CASSLQRATEAFF
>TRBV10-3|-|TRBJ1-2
CAISDRNYGYTF